Listed here are 5 T cell receptor beta chains from one sample, sequenced in a study of cytomegalovirus exposure and HLA in healthy donors. The PCR had 60 Vbeta and 13 Jbeta primers. Sequenced by immunoSEQ multiplex PCR; TCRdb stores in-frame clones only, minus some. The sample has approximately 100,000 clones; around three quarters are singletons. Sequences were obtained from PBMCs. Receptors originate from a man in his forties or fifties in good health and CMV-seropositive.

The chain recombines TRBV4-1 with TRBJ2-1, with 7 bases identical to TRBD1. The CDR3 is made up of 15 amino acids. The germline V gene encodes CDR1 MGHRA and CDR2 YSYEKL. The ends lost 2 bases at V and 5 bases at J; junction bases unmatched: 6. DNA for the CDR3: TGCGCCAGCAGCCAAATGGGACAGAGCGACAATGAGCAGTTCTTC. This sequence encodes CASSQMGQSDNEQFF.

V usage is TRBV5-6 and J usage is TRBJ2-5; 14 positions match TRBD2. The germline CDR1 and CDR2 sequences are SGHDT and YYEEEE. The CDR3 length is 18 residues. J gave up 5 bases and V 1 base, and 10 bases lay outside the gene matches. CDR3 nucleotide sequence: TGTGCCAGCAGCTTGCGCGGTGGGACTAGCGGGAGCTGGGAGACCCAGTACTTC. Its protein product is CASSLRGGTSGSWETQYF.

This rearrangement joins TRBV18 to TRBJ2-1; 10 nucleotides match TRBD2. The germline V gene encodes CDR1 KGHSH and CDR2 LQKENI. The V gene end was trimmed by 0 bases and the J gene end by 9 bases; junction bases not matched to a gene: 11. The CDR3 runs to 17 residues. Written as DNA, the CDR3 is TGTGCCAGCTCACCACCCCAGAGAGCGGGAGGGCAGAGTGAGCAGTTCTTC. Translation: CASSPPQRAGGQSEQFF.

This clone was seen more than once but under ten times. V is TRBV5-4 and J is TRBJ2-7; D perhaps matches TRBD1 (6 bases). Trimming removed 2 bases from V and 6 bases from J, with 15 bases in between. The CDR3 runs to 14 residues. The germline V gene has CDR1 SGHNT and CDR2 YYREEE (reference sequence). The CDR3 nucleotides are TGTGCCAGCAGCTTATGGCAGGGGAAAGGCGAGCAGTACTTC. Translation gives CASSLWQGKGEQYF.

V and J are TRBV11-2 and TRBJ2-2, with 10 bases aligning to TRBD2. The CDR3 consists of 19 residues. From germline, CDR1 is SGHAT and CDR2 FQNNGV. Trimming at V came to 4 bases and at J to 3 bases, leaving 14 bases not matched to a gene. The CDR3 protein is CASSSWLAGARPDTGELFF. CDR3 nucleotide sequence: TGTGCCAGCAGCTCATGGCTAGCGGGAGCCCGTCCTGACACCGGGGAGCTGTTTTTT.